In this sample, the clone carrying this TCR beta chain turned up many times. Its target is unknown. The sample originates from a study of regulatory T cells in long-lasting Graves disease. The CDR3 spans 13 residues. J gave up 7 bases and V 5 bases, and 2 bases lay outside the gene matches. iRepertoire HTBI primers and Arm-PCR of CDR3 regions built TCR beta libraries. TCRdb reprocessed the multiplex PCR reads with MiXCR, giving one entry per CDR3 protein. The profile shows some 460,000 distinct CDR3 sequences, roughly 17% of them singletons. Time point: newly diagnosed GD, antithyroid drugs for less than 3 months. Researchers made the TCR library from RNA that was extracted from PBMCs. Regarding the study as a whole: The TCR repertoire of persistent Graves' patients was less diverse than that of newly diagnosed ones. Favored usage of TRBV28, TRBJ1-2 and TRBJ2-5 was recorded in persistent disease. Authors noted too few samples as a limitation.

These data are also associated with another study on T cells in Graves' hyperthyroidism and ophthalmopathy.

This receptor was identified in a man in his forties with Graves disease. This chain connects TRBV12-3 or TRBV12-4 to TRBJ2-2; 9 bases are shared with TRBD1. This sample comprised peripheral blood mononuclear cells (PBMCs), obtained at new diagnosis, from a patient treated with antithyroid drugs. CDR3 residues: CASSQTGGGELFF. The DNA of the CDR3 is TGTGCCAGCAGTCAGACAGGGGGCGGGGAGCTGTTTTTT.